This T cell receptor (beta chain) was sequenced during a study of cytomegalovirus exposure and HLA in healthy donors. V dropped 0 bases and J dropped 11 bases, with 7 bases sitting between them. CDR3 length: 12 amino acids. Germline V lookup: CDR1 KGHSH, CDR2 LQKENI. A note on this clone: Its antigen is as yet unknown.

Findings and caveats of the study: Looking again later, the authors saw that most CMV-associated TCR beta chains seemed HLA-restricted. V- and J-gene trimming of TCR beta was linked (in a later analysis) to a missense DCLRE1C variant. Presence/absence comparisons presumed near-even sequencing depth among donors. Reports indicate that TCR beta sequences accurately predicted the HLA-A and HLA-B alleles of most subjects.

Primers for the PCR totalled 60 Vbeta and 13 Jbeta. Sequencing used immunoSEQ multiplex PCR; TCRdb keeps in-frame clones, though not all of them. The data show a few hundred thousand clones, over 65% seen once. The chain links TRBV18 to TRBJ2-2, with D unresolved. Specimen: PBMCs. The TCR sequence derives from a man aged 35 to 55 in good health and CMV-seronegative. In DNA form, the CDR3 reads TGTGCCAGCTCACCACCACTATCTGAGCTGTTTTTT. Its translation: CASSPPLSELFF.